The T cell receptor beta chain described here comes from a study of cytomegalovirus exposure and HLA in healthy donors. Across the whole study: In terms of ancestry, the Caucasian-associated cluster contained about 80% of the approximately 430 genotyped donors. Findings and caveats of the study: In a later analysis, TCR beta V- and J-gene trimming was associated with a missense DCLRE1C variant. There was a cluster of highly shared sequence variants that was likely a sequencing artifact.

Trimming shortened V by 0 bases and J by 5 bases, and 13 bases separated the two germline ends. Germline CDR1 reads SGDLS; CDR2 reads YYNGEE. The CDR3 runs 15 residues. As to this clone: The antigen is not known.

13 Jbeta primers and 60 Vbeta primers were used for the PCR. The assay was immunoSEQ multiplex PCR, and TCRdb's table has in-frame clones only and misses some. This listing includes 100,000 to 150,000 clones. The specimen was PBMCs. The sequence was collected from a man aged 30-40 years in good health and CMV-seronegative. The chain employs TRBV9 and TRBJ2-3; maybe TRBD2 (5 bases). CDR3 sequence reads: CASSVATGEGDTQYF. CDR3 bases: TGTGCCAGCAGCGTAGCTACTGGCGAGGGAGATACGCAGTATTTT.